The clone carrying this T cell receptor (beta chain) was seen at least ten times. What it binds is unknown. The data derive from a study of breast tumors, draining lymph nodes, adjacent tissues. Axillary draining lymph nodes of breast cancer patients supplied the node samples. Findings and caveats of the study: Tumors had less TCR diversity than lymph nodes, more than nontumor tissue.

The trim removed 5 bases at V and 4 bases at J, leaving 9 bases unmatched. Per the germline V gene, CDR1 is PRHDT and CDR2 is FYEKMQ (reference sequence). This CDR3 is built from 16 residues. TCRdb independently ran MiXCR on the multiplex PCR reads; one entry per CDR3 protein. Here the sample spans more than 250,000 distinct CDR3 sequences, over 30% being singletons. This clonotype was sampled from a female donor with breast cancer. Some clones in this sample may be carry-over from other donors' samples. The sample was axillary lymph node tissue. The J gene is TRBJ2-3, the V gene TRBV13; the match to TRBD2 covers 10 bases. Here the CDR3 DNA reads TGTGCCAGCAGCACGAGCGGGAGGGCCTCCGCAGATACGCAGTATTTT. The encoded protein is CASSTSGRASADTQYF.